The clone carrying this TCR beta chain has a handful of counts. What it binds is unknown. CDR1 is LNHNV and CDR2 is YYDKDF in the germline V gene (reference sequence). The CDR3 length is 15 residues. Trimming shortened V by 0 bases and J by 1 base, and 9 bases separated the two germline ends. TCRdb analysed the reads with MiXCR anew, one entry per CDR3 protein. This table holds 150,000 to 200,000 distinct CDR3 sequences, approximately 19% found once. This sample is drawn from a study of T cell repertoires in cytomegalovirus infection. Study as a whole: It can be stated that public TCR beta signatures indicated CMV infection as well as a matching HLA type.

Study outcomes and limitations: The cumulative frequency of public TCR beta families distinguished individuals who carried CMV together with the relevant HLA. There were HLA-C-restricted CMV-specific TCR beta clonotypes dominating the ex vivo response.

V gene TRBV15 combines with J gene TRBJ1-1; tentatively, D is TRBD1 (6 bases). Sequenced input: PBMCs. The clonotype comes from a human donor in good health (CMV status not recorded). Some clones in this sample may be carry-over from other donors' samples. The CDR3 protein is CATSRDRDTNTEAFF. The CDR3 DNA follows: TGTGCCACCAGCAGAGACAGGGACACGAACACTGAAGCTTTCTTT.